This T cell receptor (beta chain) emerged from a study of vaccination and CD4 T cells after COVID-19. Treatment here: approximately nine-day PBMC culture with coronavirus spike peptide pools or control peptides (ViraFEST assay). Study-wide results and caveats: Median counts of SARS-CoV-2-reactive clonotypes increased from around 20 to 38; this difference was not significant.

At the Johns Hopkins FTIC core, DNA taken from cultured CD4+ T cells was sequenced by way of the Oncomine TCR Beta short-read assay. From the PCR reads, TCRdb called clonotypes with MiXCR, one entry per CDR3 protein. The sample includes about 14,000 distinct CDR3 sequences, about 50% of them seen just once. Concerning this clonotype itself: As yet, its antigen is unknown.

The sequenced sample was CD4+ T cells from blood, cultured in vitro. This clonotype was sampled from a human donor who had recovered from COVID-19.

CDR3 sequence: CASRPTKNNRDTDTQYF. The CDR3, as DNA: TGTGCCAGCAGACCAACCAAAAACAACAGGGACACAGATACGCAGTATTTT. The gene calls are TRBV27 and TRBJ2-3; TRBD1 might be the D (6 bases). CDR1 is MNHEY and CDR2 is SMNVEV in the germline V gene (reference sequence). Between the trimmed V and J ends, which lost 6 bases and 2 bases, there was a span of 21 bases. This CDR3 comprises 17 residues.